The TCR beta chain described here comes from a study of T cell repertoires in cytomegalovirus infection. In the study overall: Peptides in the study included HLA-C-restricted and HLA-B-restricted CMV epitopes. A matching HLA type, together with CMV infection, was signaled by public TCR beta signatures.

V was clipped by 2 bases and J by 4 bases, with 10 bases between them. Germline V gene sequence: CDR1 SNHLY, CDR2 FYNNEI. This CDR3 has 14 residues. In the case of this clonotype: Its target is not known.

General observations from the study: Ex vivo responses were dominated by HLA-C-restricted CMV-specific TCR beta clonotypes.

TCRdb re-called the reads through MiXCR, storing one row per CDR3 protein. The data show a few hundred thousand distinct CDR3 sequences, 35% to 50% seen once. V and J are TRBV2 and TRBJ2-3; D ambiguous. The source was cultured PBMCs, collected from culture after CMV antigen stimulation. This TCR was recovered from a human donor in good health (CMV status not recorded). Some clones in this sample may be carry-over from other donors' samples. The CDR3 reads CASSEIRGPDTQYF. The CDR3 region has the DNA TGTGCCAGCAGTGAAATCAGAGGTCCAGATACGCAGTATTTT.